The 21 T cell receptor beta chains presented below share a single source sample, sequenced in a study of metastatic and nonmetastatic thyroid tumors. Thyroid surgery was preceded by no treatment in any patient. Using MiXCR, TCRdb re-called clones from the PCR reads. The sample records approximately 15,000 clones, around 21% being singletons. Sample: adjacent normal tissue. These receptors came from a female donor with papillary thyroid cancer or a benign thyroid nodule (not recorded which). Some clones in this sample may be carry-over from other donors' samples.

This clone turned up a few times. The chain combines TRBV24-1 with TRBJ1-3; tentative D call: TRBD1 (5 bases). Per the germline V gene, CDR1 is KGHDR and CDR2 is SFDVKD. The germline V and J ends were trimmed by 12 bases and 4 bases, with 12 bases remaining between them. This CDR3 region has 12 residues. For the CDR3, the DNA is TGTGCCGCCGGGGGTTCCGGAAACACCATATATTTT. The encoded protein is CAAGGSGNTIYF.

CDR3 bases: TGTGCCAGCAGTGACGGGTCTAGCGGCGATGAGCAGTTCTTC. Translated, it gives CASSDGSSGDEQFF. This chain joins TRBV2 and TRBJ2-1, with 7 bases fitting TRBD2. V lost 3 bases, J lost 8 bases, and 7 bases stayed unmatched. Germline lookup yields CDR1 SNHLY and CDR2 FYNNEI. The CDR3 consists of 14 residues.

The chain couples TRBV11-2 to TRBJ2-7, with TRBD1 matching over 8 bases. Losses at the gene ends were 1 base for V and 0 bases for J; bases not matched to a gene: 14. Germline loops: CDR1 SGHAT, CDR2 FQNNGV. The CDR3 loop spans 19 amino acids. CDR3 loop: CASSLGRVGTGLLSYEQYF. Written as DNA, the CDR3 is TGTGCCAGCAGCTTAGGCCGAGTTGGGACAGGTCTTCTCTCCTACGAGCAGTACTTC.

V gene TRBV6-7 combines with J gene TRBJ2-5; possibly TRBD2 for D (6 bases). TRBV6-7 is an ORF for which the function is uncertain. The CDR3 consists of 15 residues. Trimming shortened V by 0 bases and J by 2 bases, and 10 bases separated the two germline ends. The CDR3 spells CASSYSTGAQETQYF. The CDR3 nucleotides read TGTGCCAGCAGTTACTCGACGGGAGCTCAAGAGACCCAGTACTTC.

The chain couples TRBV5-1 to TRBJ1-2; weak D call: TRBD1 (6 bases). Trimming took 3 bases from V and 4 from J, leaving 13 bases between them. CDR3 length: 14 amino acids. Germline-derived CDR1 and CDR2 are SGHRS and YFSETQ. The CDR3 protein is CASSYRGGVYGYTF. As DNA, the CDR3 is TGCGCCAGCAGCTATCGGGGGGGCGTCTATGGCTACACCTTC. The whole variable domain, filled in from reference TRBV5-1 and TRBJ1-2, reads KAGVTQTPRYLIKTRGQQVTLSCSPISGHRSVSWYQQTPGQGLQFLFEYFSETQRNKGNFPGRFSGRQFSNSRSEMNVSTLELGDSALYLCASSYRGGVYGYTFGSGTRLTVV.

The chain employs TRBV15 and TRBJ1-1, with a possible D match to TRBD1 (6 bases). The CDR3 has 13 amino acids. Germline V CDR1 and CDR2: LNHNV, YYDKDF (reference sequence). V was trimmed by 0 bases and J by 10 bases, leaving 12 bases between them. The DNA for the CDR3 is TGTGCCACCAGCAGAGAGGGGGGACATGGAGCTTTCTTT. The encoded protein is CATSREGGHGAFF.

The chain combines TRBV28 with TRBJ2-7; no clear D gene. Trimming shortened V by 3 bases and J by 1 base, and 4 bases separated the two germline ends. CDR1 and CDR2 from the germline V gene are MDHEN and SYDVKM. CDR3 length: 12 residues. The CDR3 loop is CASSFGSYEQYF. CDR3 coding DNA: TGTGCCAGCAGTTTTGGTTCCTACGAGCAGTACTTC.

The chain recombines TRBV24-1 with TRBJ2-3, with D uncertain. Trimming stripped 3 bases from V and 0 bases from J, with 9 bases between. The germline V gene encodes CDR1 KGHDR and CDR2 SFDVKD. This CDR3 is 15 amino acids long. This CDR3 is CATSDSLFSTDTQYF. DNA of the CDR3: TGTGCCACCAGTGATAGCCTCTTTAGCACAGATACGCAGTATTTT.

Concerning this clone: Additional DNA sequences in this sample encode the identical CDR3. This chain links TRBV11-2 with TRBJ1-1, with 7 positions matching TRBD1. V gave up 2 bases and J gave up 4 bases; unmatched junction bases: 10. The CDR3 is 16 amino acids. Germline-derived CDR1 and CDR2 are SGHAT and FQNNGV. The CDR3 DNA sequence: TGTGCCAGCAGCTTAAAGTCAGGGGGTGCGAGCACTGAAGCTTTCTTT. Translation: CASSLKSGGASTEAFF. Full variable domain (missing parts from reference TRBV11-2 and TRBJ1-1): EAGVAQSPRYKIIEKRQSVAFWCNPISGHATLYWYQQILGQGPKLLIQFQNNGVVDDSQLPKDRFSAERLKGVDSTLKIQPAKLEDSAVYLCASSLKSGGASTEAFFGQGTRLTVV.

This clone was observed a handful of times. V is TRBV2 and J is TRBJ2-1; TRBD2 matches 8 bases. Trimming at V came to 6 bases and at J to 3 bases, leaving 1 base not matched to a gene. The CDR3 is 13 residues long. The germline CDR1 and CDR2 sequences are SNHLY and FYNNEI. CDR3 amino acids: CASRLAVYNEQFF. Here the CDR3 DNA reads TGTGCCAGCAGACTAGCGGTCTACAATGAGCAGTTCTTC.

V is TRBV4-1 and J is TRBJ2-7; D is perhaps TRBD2 (7 bases). Germline V gene sequence: CDR1 MGHRA, CDR2 YSYEKL. With 0 bases removed from V and 0 bases from J, the gap between germline ends came to 12 bases. The CDR3 covers 16 residues. CDR3 region: CASSQDGRGFSYEQYF. CDR3 nucleotide sequence: TGCGCCAGCAGCCAAGATGGGAGGGGGTTCTCCTACGAGCAGTACTTC.

The CDR3 spells CASSLSRGLLIPDTQYF. CDR3 coding DNA: TGCGCCAGCAGCTTGTCACGGGGGTTATTAATTCCGGATACGCAGTATTTT. The chain links TRBV5-1 to TRBJ2-3; tentatively, D is TRBD2 (6 bases). Trimming pared 1 base from V and 6 bases from J, leaving 21 bases between. The CDR3 spans 17 residues. Germline CDR1 and CDR2: SGHRS and YFSETQ.

The CDR3 nucleotides read TGTGCCAGCAACGAACGGAATGAGCAGTTCTTC. This sequence encodes CASNERNEQFF. The chain combines TRBV7-9 with TRBJ2-1; D gene ambiguous. The ends were cut back, 7 bases at V and 7 bases at J, with 8 bases in the middle. Germline V CDR1 and CDR2: SEHNR, FQNEAQ (reference sequence). This CDR3 spans 11 amino acids.

The V gene is TRBV5-1, the J gene TRBJ1-4; D may be TRBD1 (5 bases). The V gene lost 4 bases and the J gene lost 0 bases, with 10 bases spanning the gap. The V gene's germline CDR1 is SGHRS and CDR2 YFSETQ. The CDR3 is 15 residues long. CDR3 sequence (DNA): TGCGCCAGCAGCCTCGACAGTTCAACTAATGAAAAACTGTTTTTT. This sequence encodes CASSLDSSTNEKLFF.

Only a few counts were recorded for this clone. Other DNA sequences in this specimen translate into the identical CDR3. J is TRBJ1-6 and V is TRBV28, with D possibly being TRBD1 (6 bases). Germline-derived CDR1 and CDR2 are MDHEN and SYDVKM. The V end lost 7 bases, the J end lost 10 bases, and 20 bases lay between the germline ends. This CDR3 is 15 amino acids long. In DNA form, the CDR3 reads TGTGCCAGCACCGGCCAGCTGGGGGCCGGGTCACCCCTCCACTTT. Its translation is CASTGQLGAGSPLHF.

Notes on this clone: The junction departs from the called germline gene at one end, perhaps through a read error. The gene calls are TRBV7-9 and TRBJ2-1, with TRBD2 identical over 8 bases. The germline CDR1 and CDR2 sequences are SEHNR and FQNEAQ (reference sequence). CDR3 size: 9 residues. The CDR3 DNA sequence: TGTGCACGGGGGGGTCAGCTGAGCTTC. This sequence encodes CARGGQLSF.

This sequence joins TRBV6-6 and TRBJ1-1; D is unclear. Trimming left V 1 base short and J 1 base short, with 13 bases between. Germline lookup yields CDR1 MNHNY and CDR2 SVGAGI (reference sequence). CDR3 size: 16 residues. DNA of the CDR3: TGTGCCAGCAGTTACTACTGGACGGGAAAGAACACTGAAGCTTTCTTT. This codes for CASSYYWTGKNTEAFF.

This clone was picked up a small number of times. The genes are TRBV6-4 and TRBJ2-6, with 10 nucleotides matching TRBD1. The V segment lost 5 bases and the J segment 2 bases; nucleotides outside the gene matches: 15. Germline V gene data show CDR1 as MRHNA and CDR2 as SNTAGT. The CDR3 length is 20 residues. This CDR3 reads CASSPKIFRDRGTGANVLTF. DNA for the CDR3: TGTGCCAGCAGTCCCAAAATTTTCCGGGACAGGGGAACTGGGGCCAACGTCCTGACTTTC.

The chain combines TRBV6-1 with TRBJ2-1; 13 bases map to TRBD2. The germline V gene encodes CDR1 MNHNS and CDR2 SASEGT. Trimming took 6 bases from V and 14 from J; bases not matched to a gene: 7. There are 13 residues in the CDR3. CDR3 DNA sequence: TGTGCCAGCAGAGATACTAGCGGGAGGGCCGAGTTCTTC. Its translation is CASRDTSGRAEFF.

The CDR3 DNA reads TGTGCCAGCAGTGGAAGACTAGCCCCCAGGCACGGACGCAATGAGCAGTTCTTC. Residues: CASSGRLAPRHGRNEQFF. The chain employs TRBV27 and TRBJ2-1; 7 nucleotides align to TRBD2. CDR3 length: 18 amino acids. Germline CDR1 is MNHEY and CDR2 is SMNVEV (reference sequence). V lost 5 bases, J lost 6 bases, and 19 bases stayed unmatched.

In this sample, this clone turned up a few times. The chain carries TRBV12-3 or TRBV12-4 and TRBJ2-1, with D possibly matching TRBD2 (5 bases). V lost 3 bases, J lost 5 bases, and 11 bases lay in between. The CDR3 runs to 14 residues. In DNA form, the CDR3 reads TGTGCCAGCAGTTTCTGGACTGGGGACAATGAGCAGTTCTTC. This sequence encodes CASSFWTGDNEQFF.